This is a list of T cell receptor beta chains from one sample in a study of T cells in localized non-small cell lung cancer. Profiling relied on immunoSEQ multiplex PCR, and the TCRdb table lists in-frame clones only, not all of them. The sample carries around 2,000 clones, approximately 25% recorded once. This sample comprised normal lung tissue next to the tumor, obtained before any cancer treatment. The origin of the receptors is an older female donor with stage II lung adenocarcinoma. The CDR3 runs from the conserved cysteine through the conserved F or W. D genes are given only for firm matches. Clone size appears in some rows only: once, few, many, or a class for an expanded clone.

clone size	V gene	D gene	J gene	CDR3 DNA	CDR3 protein
.	TRBV28	.	TRBJ1-1	TGTGCCAGCAGCTCTCTCACTACGGGACGGGCTTTCTTT	CASSSLTTGRAFF
medium-sized	TRBV11-3	.	TRBJ2-6	TGTGCCAGCAGCCCCAGGGCAACCGGGGCCAACGTCCTGACTTTC	CASSPRATGANVLTF
medium-sized	TRBV11-3	.	TRBJ2-1	TGTGCCAGCAGCCACGATTCCTCCGGGAGCTTTTACAATGAGCAGTTCTTC	CASSHDSSGSFYNEQFF
few	TRBV28	TRBD1	TRBJ2-7	TGTGCCAGCAACCCACCGGGACAGGGGCTTTCCTACGAGCAGTACTTC	CASNPPGQGLSYEQYF
.	TRBV5-1	.	TRBJ2-1	TGCGCCAGCAGCCGAGTCGTGAGCTCCTACAATGAGCAGTTCTTC	CASSRVVSSYNEQFF
.	TRBV28	.	TRBJ2-5	TGTGCCAGCAGTTCCTCGGACTTACAAGAGACCCAGTACTTC	CASSSSDLQETQYF
.	TRBV30	.	TRBJ2-1	TGTGCCTGGAGTGTAAGGACAGCCCTTAGGACTGAGCAGTTCTTC	CAWSVRTALRTEQFF
.	TRBV14	.	TRBJ1-6	TGTGCCAGCAGCCCAGGGTCGGGGAGCTCCTATAATTCACCCCTCCACTTT	CASSPGSGSSYNSPLHF
.	TRBV19	TRBD2	TRBJ2-1	TGTGCCAGTAGGGCGGCTAGCGGGGGGGTCGATGAGCAGTTCTTC	CASRAASGGVDEQFF
.	TRBV30	.	TRBJ2-6	TGTGCCTGTCAGGAGGATGGGGCCAACGTCCTGACTTTC	CACQEDGANVLTF
large	TRBV9	.	TRBJ2-7	TGTGCCAGCAGCCCTCGCAGCAACTCCTACGAGCAGTACTTC	CASSPRSNSYEQYF
.	TRBV11-3	TRBD1	TRBJ2-1	TGTGCCAGCAGCCAAGTGTTGGACAGGGGCTACAATGAGCAGTTCTTC	CASSQVLDRGYNEQFF
.	TRBV28	.	TRBJ2-6	TGTGCCAGCAACTCCGGGACCCCAAACTCTGGGGCCAACGTCCTGACTTTC	CASNSGTPNSGANVLTF
.	TRBV5-1	.	TRBJ1-2	TGCGCCAGCAGCCTGGACGGAGCCTCCTATGGCTACACCTTC	CASSLDGASYGYTF
.	TRBV5-1	.	TRBJ1-4	TGCGCCAGCAGGCCCTTTGTGGGAGCTAATGAAAAACTGTTTTTT	CASRPFVGANEKLFF
once	TRBV5-1	TRBD1	TRBJ2-7	TGCGCCAGCAGCTTAACCGGGACAGGGTCCTACGAGCAGTACTTC	CASSLTGTGSYEQYF
few	TRBV11-3	TRBD1	TRBJ2-2	TGTGCCAGCAGCGGGGGACAGGGAGCCGCCGGGGAGCTGTTTTTT	CASSGGQGAAGELFF
.	TRBV29-1	TRBD1	TRBJ1-2	TGCAGCGTTCTAACAGGGGGCCTTGGCTACACCTTC	CSVLTGGLGYTF
.	TRBV6-8	.	TRBJ1-6	TGTGCCAGCAGCAGGACCGGGACCAGCTCCTATAATTCACCCCTCCACTTT	CASSRTGTSSYNSPLHF
large	TRBV28	.	TRBJ1-1	TGTGCCAGCAGACTGTCAGGGTTCTGGAACACTGAAGCTTTCTTT	CASRLSGFWNTEAFF
.	TRBV11-3	.	TRBJ1-1	TGTGCCAGCAGCCCCACACGCGGCGGAAACACTGAAGCTTTCTTT	CASSPTRGGNTEAFF
large	TRBV11-3	.	TRBJ1-6	TGTGCCAGCAGCTTTCTAGGGTCCAATAATTCACCCCTCCACTTT	CASSFLGSNNSPLHF
large	TRBV11-3	.	TRBJ2-7	TGTGCCAGCAGCTTTCGGGATTTTGGGAACTACGAGCAGTACTTC	CASSFRDFGNYEQYF
large	TRBV14	.	TRBJ2-2	TGTGCCAGCAGCCAAGTTGGAGCCTTTAACACCGGGGAGCTGTTTTTT	CASSQVGAFNTGELFF
.	TRBV11-3	.	TRBJ1-5	TGTGCCAGCAGCCTGGCAGGGGTTAATCAGCCCCAGCATTTT	CASSLAGVNQPQHF
.	TRBV25-1	.	TRBJ1-4	TGTGCCAGCAGTGACCGCATGACAGGAGGATGGGAAAAACTGTTTTTT	CASSDRMTGGWEKLFF
medium-sized	TRBV9	TRBD1	TRBJ1-2	TGTGCCAGCAGCGTAGAAGTCGGACAGGGGGGCCGTGGCTACACCTTC	CASSVEVGQGGRGYTF
.	TRBV10-1	TRBD2	TRBJ2-2	TGCGCCAGCAGTGTATCTCTAGCGGGGACCGGGGAGCTGTTTTTT	CASSVSLAGTGELFF
few	TRBV7-5	.	TRBJ2-2	TGTGCCAGCAGCCCTATAGATAGCGGGAGGGGGGAGCTGTTTTTT	CASSPIDSGRGELFF
.	TRBV28	.	TRBJ2-7	TGTGCCAGCAACCTGGGCGCCTCCTACGAGCAGTACTTC	CASNLGASYEQYF
.	TRBV11-3	.	TRBJ1-1	TGTGCCAGCAGCTTGGCCCGAAGGAACACTGAAGCTTTCTTT	CASSLARRNTEAFF
.	TRBV18	TRBD2	TRBJ2-7	TGTGCCAGCTCACCAATCGGGAGGATCAACGAGCAGTACTTC	CASSPIGRINEQYF
.	TRBV10-2	.	TRBJ1-5	TGCGCCAGCAACGACGGCAATCAGCCCCAGCATTTT	CASNDGNQPQHF